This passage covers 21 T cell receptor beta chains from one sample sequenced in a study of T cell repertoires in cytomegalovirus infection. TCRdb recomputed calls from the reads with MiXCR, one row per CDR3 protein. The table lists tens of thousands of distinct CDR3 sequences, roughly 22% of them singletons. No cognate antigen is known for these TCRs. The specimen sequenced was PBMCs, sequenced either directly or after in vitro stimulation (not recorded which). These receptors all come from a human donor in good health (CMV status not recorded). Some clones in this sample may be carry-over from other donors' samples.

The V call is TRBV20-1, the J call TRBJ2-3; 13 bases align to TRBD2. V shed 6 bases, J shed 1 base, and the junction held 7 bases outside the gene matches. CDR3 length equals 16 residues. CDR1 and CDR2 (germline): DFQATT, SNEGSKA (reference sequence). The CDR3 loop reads CSASLAGGPGTDTQYF. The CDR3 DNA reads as TGCAGTGCGTCACTAGCGGGAGGGCCGGGCACAGATACGCAGTATTTT.

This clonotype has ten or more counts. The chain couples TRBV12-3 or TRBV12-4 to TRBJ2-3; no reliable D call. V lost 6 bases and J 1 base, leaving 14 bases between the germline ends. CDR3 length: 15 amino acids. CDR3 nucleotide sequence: TGTGCCAGCAGCTCGGACGGACGTCGCACAGATACGCAGTATTTT. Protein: CASSSDGRRTDTQYF.

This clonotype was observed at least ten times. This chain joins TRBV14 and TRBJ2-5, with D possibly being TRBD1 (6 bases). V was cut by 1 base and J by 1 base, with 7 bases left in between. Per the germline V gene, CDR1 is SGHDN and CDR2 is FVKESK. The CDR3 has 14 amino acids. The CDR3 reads CASSQATGQETQYF. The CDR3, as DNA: TGTGCCAGCAGCCAAGCGACAGGCCAAGAGACCCAGTACTTC. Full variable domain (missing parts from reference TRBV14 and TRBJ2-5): EAGVTQFPSHSVIEKGQTVTLRCDPISGHDNLYWYRRVMGKEIKFLLHFVKESKQDESGMPNNRFLAERTGGTYSTLKVQPAELEDSGVYFCASSQATGQETQYFGPGTRLLVL.

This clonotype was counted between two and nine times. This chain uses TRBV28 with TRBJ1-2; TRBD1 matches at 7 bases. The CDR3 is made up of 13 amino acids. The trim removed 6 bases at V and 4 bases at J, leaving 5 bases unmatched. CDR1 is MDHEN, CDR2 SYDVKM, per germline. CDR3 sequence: CASRTGQIYGYTF. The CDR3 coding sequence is TGTGCCAGCAGGACGGGACAGATCTATGGCTACACCTTC.

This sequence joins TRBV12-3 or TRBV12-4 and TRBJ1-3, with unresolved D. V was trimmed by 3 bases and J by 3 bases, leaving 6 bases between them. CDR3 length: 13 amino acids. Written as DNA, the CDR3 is TGTGCCAGCAGTTTTAACGGTGGAAACACCATATATTTT. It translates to CASSFNGGNTIYF.

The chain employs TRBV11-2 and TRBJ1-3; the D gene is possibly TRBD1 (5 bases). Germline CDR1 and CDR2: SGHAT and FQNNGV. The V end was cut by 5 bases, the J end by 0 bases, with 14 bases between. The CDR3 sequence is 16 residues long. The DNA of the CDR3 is TGTGCCAGCAGCCCCCAGGGCAGACTCTCTGGAAACACCATATATTTT. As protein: CASSPQGRLSGNTIYF.

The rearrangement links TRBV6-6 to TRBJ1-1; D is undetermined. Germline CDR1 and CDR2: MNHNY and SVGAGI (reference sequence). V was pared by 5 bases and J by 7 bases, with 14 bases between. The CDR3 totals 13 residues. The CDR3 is CASSQRHGVEAFF. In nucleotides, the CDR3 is TGTGCCAGCAGTCAACGACACGGAGTTGAAGCTTTCTTT.

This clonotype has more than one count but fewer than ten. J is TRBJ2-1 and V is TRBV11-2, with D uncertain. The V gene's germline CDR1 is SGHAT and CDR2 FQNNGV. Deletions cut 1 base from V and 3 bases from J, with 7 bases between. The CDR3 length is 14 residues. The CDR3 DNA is TGTGCCAGCAGCTTAGGGTCAGACTACAATGAGCAGTTCTTC. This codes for CASSLGSDYNEQFF. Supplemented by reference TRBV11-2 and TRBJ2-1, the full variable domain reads EAGVAQSPRYKIIEKRQSVAFWCNPISGHATLYWYQQILGQGPKLLIQFQNNGVVDDSQLPKDRFSAERLKGVDSTLKIQPAKLEDSAVYLCASSLGSDYNEQFFGPGTRLTVL.

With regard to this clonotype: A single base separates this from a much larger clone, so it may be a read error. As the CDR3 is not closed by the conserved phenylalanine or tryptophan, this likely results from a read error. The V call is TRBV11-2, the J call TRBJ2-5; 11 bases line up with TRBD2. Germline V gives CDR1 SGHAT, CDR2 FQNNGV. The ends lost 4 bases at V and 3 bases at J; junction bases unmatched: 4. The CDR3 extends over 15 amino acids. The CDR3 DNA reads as TGTGCCAGCAGCTGGGGACTAGCGGAGGAAGAGACCCAGTACTCC. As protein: CASSWGLAEEETQYS.

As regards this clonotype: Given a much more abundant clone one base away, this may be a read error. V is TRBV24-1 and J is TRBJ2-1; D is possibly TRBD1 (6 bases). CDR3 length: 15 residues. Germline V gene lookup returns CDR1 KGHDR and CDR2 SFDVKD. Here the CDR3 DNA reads TGTGCCACCAGTGATAGACGGACAGATTACAATGAGCTGTTCTTC. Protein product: CATSDRRTDYNELFF.

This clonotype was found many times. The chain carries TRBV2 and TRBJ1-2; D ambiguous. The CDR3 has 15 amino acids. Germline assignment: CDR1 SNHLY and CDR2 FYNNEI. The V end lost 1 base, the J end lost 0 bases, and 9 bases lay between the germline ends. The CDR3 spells CASSEGAVPNYGYTF. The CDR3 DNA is TGTGCCAGCAGTGAAGGGGCAGTCCCTAACTATGGCTACACCTTC.

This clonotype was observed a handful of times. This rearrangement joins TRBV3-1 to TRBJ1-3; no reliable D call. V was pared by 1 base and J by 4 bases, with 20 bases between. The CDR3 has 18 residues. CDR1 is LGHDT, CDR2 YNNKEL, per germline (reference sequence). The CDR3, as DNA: TGTGCCAGCAGCCAAGTTTCGAGACCCACTCCCTTGGGAAACACCATATATTTT. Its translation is CASSQVSRPTPLGNTIYF.

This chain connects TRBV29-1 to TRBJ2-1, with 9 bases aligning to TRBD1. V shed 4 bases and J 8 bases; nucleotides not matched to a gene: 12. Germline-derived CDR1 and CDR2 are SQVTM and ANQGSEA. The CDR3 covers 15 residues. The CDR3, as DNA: TGCAGCGTTGTGGGTACGGACAGGGGTTTAGATGAGCAGTTCTTC. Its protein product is CSVVGTDRGLDEQFF.

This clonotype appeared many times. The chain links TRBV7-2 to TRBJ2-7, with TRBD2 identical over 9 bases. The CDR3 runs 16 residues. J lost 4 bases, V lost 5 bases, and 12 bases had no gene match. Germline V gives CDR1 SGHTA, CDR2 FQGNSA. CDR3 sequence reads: CASSPRAGGRRYEQYF. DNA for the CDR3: TGTGCCAGCAGCCCACGCGCGGGGGGGCGGCGTTACGAGCAGTACTTC.

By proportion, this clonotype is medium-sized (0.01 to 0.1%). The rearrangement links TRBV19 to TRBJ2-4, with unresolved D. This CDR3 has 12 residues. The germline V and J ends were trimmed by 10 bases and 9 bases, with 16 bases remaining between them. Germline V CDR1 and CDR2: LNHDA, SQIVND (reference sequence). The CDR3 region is CATLAPVGIQYF. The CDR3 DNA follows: TGTGCCACCTTAGCCCCGGTCGGCATTCAGTACTTC. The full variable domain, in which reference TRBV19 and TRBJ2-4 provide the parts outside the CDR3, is DGGITQSPKYLFRKEGQNVTLSCEQNLNHDAMYWYRQDPGQGLRLIYYSQIVNDFQKGDIAEGYSVSREKKESFPLTVTSAQKNPTAFYLCATLAPVGIQYFGAGTRLSVL.

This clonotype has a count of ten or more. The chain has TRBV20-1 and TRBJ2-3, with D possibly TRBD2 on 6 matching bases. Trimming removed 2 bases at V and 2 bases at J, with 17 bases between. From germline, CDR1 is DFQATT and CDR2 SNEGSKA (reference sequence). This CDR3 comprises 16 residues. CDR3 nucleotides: TGCAGTGCTAGAACGGTGTGGGGGGAGCTCACAGATACGCAGTATTTT. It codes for CSARTVWGELTDTQYF.

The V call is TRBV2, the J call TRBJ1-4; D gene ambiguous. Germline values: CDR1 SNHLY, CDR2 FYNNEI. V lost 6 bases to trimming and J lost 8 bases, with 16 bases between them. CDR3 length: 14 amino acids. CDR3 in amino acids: CASRPPSRAEKLFF. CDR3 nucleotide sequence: TGTGCCAGCAGACCCCCTAGTAGAGCGGAAAAACTGTTTTTT.

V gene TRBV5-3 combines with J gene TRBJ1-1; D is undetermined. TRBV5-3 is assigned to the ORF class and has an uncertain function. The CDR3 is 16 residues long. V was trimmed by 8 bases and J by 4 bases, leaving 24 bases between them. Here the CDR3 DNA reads TGTGCCAGCAGCCCGGTCCCCGGCAGAGCGAGCACTGAAGCTTTCTTT. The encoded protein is CASSPVPGRASTEAFF.

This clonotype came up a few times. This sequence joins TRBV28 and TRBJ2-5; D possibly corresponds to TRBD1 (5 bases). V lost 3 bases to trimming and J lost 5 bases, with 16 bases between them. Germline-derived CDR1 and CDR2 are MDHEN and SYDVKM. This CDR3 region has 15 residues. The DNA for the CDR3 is TGTGCCAGCAGTTTTACCCGACGCAGGGTGGAGACCCAGTACTTC. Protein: CASSFTRRRVETQYF.

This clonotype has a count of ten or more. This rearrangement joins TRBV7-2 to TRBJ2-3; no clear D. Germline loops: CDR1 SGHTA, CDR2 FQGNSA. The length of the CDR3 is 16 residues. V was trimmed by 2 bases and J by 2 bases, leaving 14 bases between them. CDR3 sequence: CASSLRSGSATDTQYF. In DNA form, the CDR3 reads TGTGCCAGCAGCTTAAGGTCAGGTAGTGCCACAGATACGCAGTATTTT.

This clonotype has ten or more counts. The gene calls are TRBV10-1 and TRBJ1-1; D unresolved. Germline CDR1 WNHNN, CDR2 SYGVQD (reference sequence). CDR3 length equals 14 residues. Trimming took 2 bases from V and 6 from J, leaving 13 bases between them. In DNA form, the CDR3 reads TGCGCCAGCAGTGAGGGGGAACACCCGCCTGAAGCTTTCTTT. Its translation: CASSEGEHPPEAFF.